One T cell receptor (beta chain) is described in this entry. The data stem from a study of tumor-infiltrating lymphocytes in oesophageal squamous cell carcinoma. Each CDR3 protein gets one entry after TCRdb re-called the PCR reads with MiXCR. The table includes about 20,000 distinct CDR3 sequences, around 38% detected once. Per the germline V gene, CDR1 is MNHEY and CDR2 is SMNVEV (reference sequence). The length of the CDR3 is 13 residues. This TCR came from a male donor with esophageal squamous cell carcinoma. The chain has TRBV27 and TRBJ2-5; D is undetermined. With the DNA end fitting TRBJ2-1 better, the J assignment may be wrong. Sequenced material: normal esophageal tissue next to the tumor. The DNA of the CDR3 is TGTGCCAGCAGTTTCTCTCCTATAAATGAGCAGTTCTTC. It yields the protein CASSFSPINEQFF.